Below, 13 T cell receptor beta chains from the same sample are listed, as sequenced in a study of tumor-infiltrating lymphocytes in oesophageal squamous cell carcinoma. TCRdb passed the PCR reads through MiXCR, listing each CDR3 protein once. In the table there are some 15,000 distinct CDR3 sequences, around 47% of which are singletons. The sequenced material came from blood. The source of these receptors is a male donor with esophageal squamous cell carcinoma.

The genes are TRBV7-2 and TRBJ2-1; maybe TRBD1 (6 bases). The DNA end lines up better with TRBJ1-2; the J call may be wrong. The CDR3 runs to 17 residues. Looked up from germline, CDR1 is SGHTA and CDR2 is FQGNSA. CDR3 loop: CASSLVGGAPVNYGYTF. CDR3 nucleotide sequence: TGTGCCAGCAGCTTAGTTGGGGGGGCGCCGGTTAACTATGGCTACACCTTC.

By sample share, this clonotype is medium-sized (0.01 to 0.1%). This chain connects TRBV7-8 to TRBJ1-2; 10 nucleotides agree with TRBD1. Germline V gene lookup returns CDR1 SGHVS and CDR2 FQNEAQ. The CDR3 is 15 amino acids. Trimming at V came to 3 bases and at J to 8 bases, leaving 9 bases not matched to a gene. As DNA, the CDR3 is TGTGCCAGCAGCTTTACGGGACAGGGGAATAGGGGCTACACCTTC. Encoded protein: CASSFTGQGNRGYTF.

The chain links TRBV6-2 or TRBV6-3 to TRBJ2-7; 10 bases align to TRBD1. CDR1 is MNHEY, CDR2 SVGEGT, per germline. Germline trimming cut 6 bases from V and 1 base from J; bases unmatched to any gene: 3. There are 14 residues in the CDR3. CDR3 in DNA: TGTGCCAGCAGGGGGACAGGGGTTTCCTACGAGCAGTACTTC. Translating gives CASRGTGVSYEQYF.

The V call is TRBV7-9, the J call TRBJ2-5; D not certain. The J call may be incorrect, as the DNA end agrees better with TRBJ2-1. This CDR3 is 9 amino acids long. The germline V gene has CDR1 SEHNR and CDR2 FQNEAQ (reference sequence). As DNA, the CDR3 is TGTACCCACTACAATGAGCAGTTCTTC. Translated: CTHYNEQFF.

The CDR3 region is CAWSTDAYEQYF. CDR3 sequence (DNA): TGTGCCTGGAGTACGGATGCCTACGAGCAGTACTTC. The V gene is TRBV30, the J gene TRBJ2-7; unclear D gene. Trimming took off 2 bases at V and 2 bases at J, with 7 bases between the two ends. The CDR3 is 12 residues long. Germline V gives CDR1 GTSNPN, CDR2 SVGIG (reference sequence).

As for this clonotype: The missing conserved phenylalanine or tryptophan at the end of this CDR3 makes a read error likely. The limits of the CDR3 on the DNA are not certain, so only TCRdb's listed CDR3 is given. The rearrangement joins TRBV6-8 to TRBJ2-3; the DNA was not used to check the table's D call, TRBD1. Termini included, the CDR3 measures 15 amino acids. Germline CDR1 is MNHGY and CDR2 is SAAAGT. The CDR3 is CASTRTPAGGYTFGR.

This clonotype was counted a single time. This chain links TRBV5-4 with TRBJ2-3; D perhaps matches TRBD1 (6 bases). The DNA end lines up better with TRBJ2-7; the J call may be wrong. CDR3 length equals 15 residues. CDR1 is SGHNT, CDR2 YYREEE, per germline (reference sequence). In nucleotides, the CDR3 is TGTGCCAGCAGCTCCAGGGGAGCCTCACTATACGAGCAGTACTTC. This codes for CASSSRGASLYEQYF.

The genes are TRBV28 and TRBJ2-4; no clear D. The CDR3 spans 15 residues. The V gene's germline CDR1 is MDHEN and CDR2 SYDVKM. V was cut by 0 bases and J by 0 bases, with 6 bases left in between. CDR3 coding DNA: TGTGCCAGCAGTTTATGGACTGTAGCCAAAAACATTCAGTACTTC. Translation: CASSLWTVAKNIQYF.

This clonotype occurred once. No conserved phenylalanine or tryptophan ends this CDR3, so it is likely a read error. This chain joins TRBV7-3 and TRBJ2-5; 12 nucleotides line up with TRBD2. The length of the CDR3 is 15 residues. Trimming at V came to 5 bases and at J to 5 bases, leaving 6 bases not matched to a gene. From germline, CDR1 is SGHTA and CDR2 FQGTGA. The CDR3 here is CASSPSGRAGETQYS. The CDR3 DNA sequence: TGTGCCAGCAGCCCTAGCGGGAGGGCCGGGGAGACCCAGTACTCC.

V and J are TRBV7-6 and TRBJ2-3, with D maybe TRBD1 (5 bases). The J call may be incorrect, as the DNA end agrees better with TRBJ1-2. The germline CDR1 and CDR2 sequences are SGHVS and FNYEAQ. This CDR3 has 15 amino acids. CDR3 in DNA: TGTGCCAGCAGCTCACAGGAGTTCTCTGACTATGGCTACACCTTC. Residues: CASSSQEFSDYGYTF.

This chain uses TRBV6-2 or TRBV6-3 with TRBJ2-1, with D hard to call. The tail of the sequence fits TRBJ2-7 better, so the J call may be wrong. Germline lookup yields CDR1 MNHEY and CDR2 SVGEGT. The CDR3 is 15 amino acids. The CDR3 spells CASSYSPSGHYEQYF. Here the CDR3 DNA reads TGTGCCAGCAGTTACTCCCCGTCCGGGCACTACGAGCAGTACTTC.

This chain connects TRBV7-3 to TRBJ2-5; D perhaps matches TRBD1 (7 bases). Deletions cut 3 bases from V and 5 bases from J, with 16 bases between. CDR3 length: 15 amino acids. Germline lookup yields CDR1 SGHTA and CDR2 FQGTGA. The CDR3: CASSLSGGLQETQYF. The CDR3 DNA reads TGTGCCAGCAGCTTGTCAGGGGGGCTGCAGGAGACCCAGTACTTC.

The chain recombines TRBV28 with TRBJ2-5; TRBD1 or TRBD2 may be the D gene (5 bases each). The J call is in doubt because the DNA end fits TRBJ2-1 better. Germline CDR1 reads MDHEN; CDR2 reads SYDVKM. The CDR3 sequence is 16 residues long. CDR3 protein: CASSPMVGEKRNEQFF. The CDR3 nucleotides read TGTGCCAGCAGTCCGATGGTGGGGGAGAAAAGGAATGAGCAGTTCTTC.